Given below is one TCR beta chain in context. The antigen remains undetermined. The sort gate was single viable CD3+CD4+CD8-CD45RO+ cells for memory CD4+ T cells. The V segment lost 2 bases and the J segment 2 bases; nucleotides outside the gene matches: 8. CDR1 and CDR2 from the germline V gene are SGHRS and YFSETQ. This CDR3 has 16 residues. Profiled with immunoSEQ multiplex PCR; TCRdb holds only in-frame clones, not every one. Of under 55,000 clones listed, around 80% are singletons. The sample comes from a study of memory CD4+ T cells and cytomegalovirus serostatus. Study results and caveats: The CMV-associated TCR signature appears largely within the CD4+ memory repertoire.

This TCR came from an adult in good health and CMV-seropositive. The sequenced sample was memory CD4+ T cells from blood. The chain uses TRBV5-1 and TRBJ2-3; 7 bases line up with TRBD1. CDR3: CASSFTGAPNTDTQYF. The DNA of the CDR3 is TGCGCCAGCAGCTTTACAGGGGCTCCGAACACAGATACGCAGTATTTT. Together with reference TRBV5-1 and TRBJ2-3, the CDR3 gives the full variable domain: KAGVTQTPRYLIKTRGQQVTLSCSPISGHRSVSWYQQTPGQGLQFLFEYFSETQRNKGNFPGRFSGRQFSNSRSEMNVSTLELGDSALYLCASSFTGAPNTDTQYFGPGTRLTVL.